Listed below are T cell receptor beta chains from one sample, sequenced in a study of OX40 agonist ivuxolimab in advanced cancers. Assay used: immunoSEQ multiplex PCR; TCRdb lists only in-frame clones, some missing. This table holds approximately 64,000 clones, 80% to 90% found once. The specimen was CD4+ or CD8+ T cells sorted from blood, collected in a trial of the OX40 agonist ivuxolimab. These receptor sequences come from an adult with an advanced solid tumor such as melanoma, head and neck, liver or kidney cancer. CDR3s include the opening cysteine and the closing phenylalanine or tryptophan. The D gene is left open where the match is weak. The size of a clone is reported for some rows only, either as once, few or many, or as a class for expanded clones.

j_gene | abundance | v_gene | d_gene | CDR3aa | CDR3nt
TRBJ2-1 | - | TRBV29-1 | TRBD2 | CSVSGLAGYGEQFF | TGCAGCGTTTCGGGACTAGCGGGATATGGTGAGCAGTTCTTC
TRBJ2-3 | - | TRBV9 | TRBD2 | CASSVVGRGPDTQYF | TGTGCCAGCAGCGTAGTAGGGAGGGGTCCAGATACGCAGTATTTT
TRBJ2-7 | once | TRBV6-4 | - | CASSDGYEQYF | TGTGCCAGCAGTGATGGTTACGAGCAGTACTTC
TRBJ1-2 | - | TRBV6-6 | TRBD1 | CASSPMGQNSQYGYTF | TGTGCCAGCAGTCCCATGGGACAGAACTCACAATATGGCTACACCTTC
TRBJ2-3 | - | TRBV7-2 | TRBD2 | CASSPVVAGTDTQYF | TGTGCCAGCAGCCCCGTAGTAGCGGGAACAGATACGCAGTATTTT
TRBJ1-3 | - | TRBV6-5 | - | CASSSVSSGNTIYF | TGTGCCAGCAGTTCGGTGAGCTCTGGAAACACCATATATTTT
TRBJ2-7 | - | TRBV19 | - | CASSTSGSGEQYF | TGTGCCAGTAGTACTTCAGGGAGTGGCGAGCAGTACTTC
TRBJ1-5 | - | TRBV7-2 | TRBD1 | CASSLQAGGHQPQHF | TGTGCCAGCAGCTTACAAGCAGGGGGGCATCAGCCCCAGCATTTT
TRBJ2-7 | - | TRBV18 | - | CASSPPNRYSYEQYF | TGTGCCAGCTCACCACCGAACAGGTACTCCTACGAGCAGTACTTC
TRBJ1-1 | once | TRBV19 | - | CASSPQQGLGTEAFF | TGTGCCAGTAGTCCACAACAGGGTTTGGGCACTGAAGCTTTCTTT
TRBJ2-1 | - | TRBV5-1 | TRBD1 | CASSISTGGYNEQFF | TGCGCCAGCAGCATATCGACAGGGGGCTACAATGAGCAGTTCTTC
TRBJ1-4 | - | TRBV15 | TRBD1 | CATSSPGTGIEKLFF | TGTGCCACCAGCAGTCCCGGGACAGGGATTGAAAAACTGTTTTTT
TRBJ2-2 | - | TRBV29-1 | - | CSVARQLNTGELFF | TGCAGCGTTGCGAGGCAGTTAAACACCGGGGAGCTGTTTTTT
TRBJ2-5 | - | TRBV6-6 | TRBD1 | CASSYVGTAQETQYF | TGTGCCAGCAGTTACGTTGGGACAGCCCAAGAGACCCAGTACTTC
TRBJ1-1 | - | TRBV5-5 | - | CASSLLGVGTEAFF | TGTGCCAGCAGCTTATTGGGCGTGGGGACTGAAGCTTTCTTT
TRBJ1-3 | - | TRBV19 | - | CASSIQDSSGNTIYF | TGTGCCAGTAGTATACAAGACAGCTCTGGAAACACCATATATTTT
TRBJ2-3 | - | TRBV5-4 | - | CASSSGQRTDTQYF | TGTGCCAGCAGCTCCGGACAGCGCACAGATACGCAGTATTTT
TRBJ2-1 | few | TRBV5-6 | TRBD2 | CASSLGGLALSSYNEQFF | TGTGCCAGCAGCTTGGGAGGACTAGCGCTTAGCTCCTACAATGAGCAGTTCTTC
TRBJ2-1 | - | TRBV5-1 | - | CASSQSYPLGVQFF | TGCGCCAGCAGCCAATCCTACCCGCTAGGGGTGCAGTTCTTC
TRBJ2-3 | - | TRBV7-2 | TRBD2 | CASSLGLAGGGDTQYF | TGTGCCAGCAGCTTAGGACTAGCGGGAGGGGGAGATACGCAGTATTTT
TRBJ2-2 | few | TRBV28 | - | CASYNGVGTGELFF | TGTGCCAGCTATAACGGGGTTGGCACCGGGGAGCTGTTTTTT
TRBJ2-1 | - | TRBV5-1 | TRBD1 | CASSEKSGTVYNEQFF | TGCGCCAGCAGCGAAAAATCCGGGACAGTCTACAATGAGCAGTTCTTC
TRBJ2-1 | - | TRBV11-2 | - | CASSFGQHYNEQFF | TGTGCCAGCAGCTTTGGGCAGCACTACAATGAGCAGTTCTTC
TRBJ1-2 | - | TRBV5-6 | - | CASSLAAGHGYTF | TGTGCCAGCAGCTTGGCGGCAGGGCATGGCTACACCTTC
TRBJ2-7 | - | TRBV7-9 | - | CASSPGIYSYEQYF | TGTGCCAGCAGTCCGGGAATATATAGTTACGAGCAGTACTTC
TRBJ2-7 | - | TRBV5-1 | TRBD1 | CASSSALTGGEQYF | TGCGCCAGCAGCTCCGCCCTGACAGGGGGCGAGCAGTACTTC
TRBJ1-5 | - | TRBV27 | TRBD1 | CASSFRDRLYQPQHF | TGTGCCAGCAGTTTCCGGGACAGGTTGTATCAGCCCCAGCATTTT